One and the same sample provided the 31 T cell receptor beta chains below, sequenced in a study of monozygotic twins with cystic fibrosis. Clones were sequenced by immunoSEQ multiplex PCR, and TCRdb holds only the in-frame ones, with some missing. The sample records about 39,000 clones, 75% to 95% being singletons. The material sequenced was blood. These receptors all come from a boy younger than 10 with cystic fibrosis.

The CDR3 loop reads CASTPTDNAYEQYF. The CDR3 nucleotides are TGTGCCAGCACCCCTACGGACAATGCCTACGAGCAGTACTTC. V usage is TRBV6-5 and J usage is TRBJ2-7; tentatively, D is TRBD1 (5 bases). V lost 7 bases to trimming and J lost 2 bases, with 15 bases between them. In germline, CDR1 is MNHEY, CDR2 SVGAGI. The CDR3 runs to 14 residues.

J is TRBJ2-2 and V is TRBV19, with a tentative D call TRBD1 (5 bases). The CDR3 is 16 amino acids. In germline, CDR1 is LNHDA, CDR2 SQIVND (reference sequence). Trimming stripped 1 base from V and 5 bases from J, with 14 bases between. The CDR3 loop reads CASSIAQGMATGELFF. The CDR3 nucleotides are TGTGCCAGTAGTATAGCCCAGGGTATGGCGACCGGGGAGCTGTTTTTT.

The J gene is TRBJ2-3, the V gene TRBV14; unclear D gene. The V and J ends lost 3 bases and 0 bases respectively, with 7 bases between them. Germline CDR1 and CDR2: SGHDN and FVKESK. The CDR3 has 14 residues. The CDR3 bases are TGTGCCAGCAGCCACCTCCCAAGCACAGATACGCAGTATTTT. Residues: CASSHLPSTDTQYF. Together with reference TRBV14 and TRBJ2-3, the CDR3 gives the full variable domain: EAGVTQFPSHSVIEKGQTVTLRCDPISGHDNLYWYRRVMGKEIKFLLHFVKESKQDESGMPNNRFLAERTGGTYSTLKVQPAELEDSGVYFCASSHLPSTDTQYFGPGTRLTVL.

The CDR3 DNA reads as TGTGCCAGCTCCGGAGGGGACACCAATTCACCCCTCCACTTT. It translates to CASSGGDTNSPLHF. The chain couples TRBV9 to TRBJ1-6; a weak D match, TRBD1 (6 bases). Germline CDR1 SGDLS, CDR2 YYNGEE. This CDR3 has 14 residues. The V gene lost 7 bases and the J gene lost 7 bases, with 15 bases spanning the gap.

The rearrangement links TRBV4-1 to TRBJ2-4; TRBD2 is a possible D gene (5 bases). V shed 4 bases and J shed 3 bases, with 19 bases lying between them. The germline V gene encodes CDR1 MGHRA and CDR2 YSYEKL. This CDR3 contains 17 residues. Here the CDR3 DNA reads TGCGCCAGCAGCCTCGGGATCAGCCCGAGTGGCAAAAACATTCAGTACTTC. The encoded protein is CASSLGISPSGKNIQYF.

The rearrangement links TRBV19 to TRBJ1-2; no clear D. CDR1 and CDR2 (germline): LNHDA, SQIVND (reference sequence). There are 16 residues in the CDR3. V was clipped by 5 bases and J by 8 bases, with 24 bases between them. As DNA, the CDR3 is TGTGCCAGTAGTCCTCTTTGGGGAGGTGGCATCGGGGGCTACACCTTC. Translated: CASSPLWGGGIGGYTF.

CDR3: CASSLNAREGTEAFF. DNA of the CDR3: TGTGCCAGCAGCTTAAACGCCAGGGAGGGTACTGAAGCTTTCTTT. The chain combines TRBV7-9 with TRBJ1-1, with D possibly TRBD1 on 5 matching bases. CDR3 length: 15 amino acids. CDR1 and CDR2 (germline): SEHNR, FQNEAQ (reference sequence). The V gene lost 2 bases and the J gene lost 5 bases, with 15 bases spanning the gap.

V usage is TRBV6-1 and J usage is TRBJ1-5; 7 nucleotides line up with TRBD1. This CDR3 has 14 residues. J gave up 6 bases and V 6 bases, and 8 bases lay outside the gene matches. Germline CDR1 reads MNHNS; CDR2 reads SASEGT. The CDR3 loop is CASRETGHPQPQHF. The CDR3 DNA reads TGTGCCAGCAGGGAGACAGGGCACCCTCAGCCCCAGCATTTT.

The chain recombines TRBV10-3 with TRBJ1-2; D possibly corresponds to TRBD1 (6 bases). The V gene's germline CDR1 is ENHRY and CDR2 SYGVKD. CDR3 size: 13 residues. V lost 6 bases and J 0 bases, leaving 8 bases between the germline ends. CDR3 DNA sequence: TGTGCCATCAGGCAGGGGTCTAACTATGGCTACACCTTC. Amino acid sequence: CAIRQGSNYGYTF.

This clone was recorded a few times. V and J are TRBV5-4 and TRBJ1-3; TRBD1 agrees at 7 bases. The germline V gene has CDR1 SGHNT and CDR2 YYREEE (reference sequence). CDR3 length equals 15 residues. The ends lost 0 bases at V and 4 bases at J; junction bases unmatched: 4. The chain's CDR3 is CASSLEGAHGNTIYF. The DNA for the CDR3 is TGTGCCAGCAGCTTGGAGGGGGCGCACGGAAACACCATATATTTT.

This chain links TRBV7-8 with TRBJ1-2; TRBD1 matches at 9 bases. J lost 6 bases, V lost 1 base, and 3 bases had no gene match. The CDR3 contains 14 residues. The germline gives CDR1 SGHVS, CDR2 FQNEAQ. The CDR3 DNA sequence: TGTGCCAGCAGCTTAGGGGACAGGGACCATGGCTACACCTTC. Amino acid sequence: CASSLGDRDHGYTF.

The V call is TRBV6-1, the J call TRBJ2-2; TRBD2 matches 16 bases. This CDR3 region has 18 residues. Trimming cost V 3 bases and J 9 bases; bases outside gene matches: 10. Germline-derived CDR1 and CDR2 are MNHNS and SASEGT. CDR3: CASSDPGTSGGAFRELFF. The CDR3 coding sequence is TGTGCCAGCAGTGATCCCGGGACTAGCGGGGGGGCCTTTCGGGAGCTGTTTTTT.

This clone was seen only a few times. The CDR3 protein is CASSVSGEGNTEAFF. The CDR3 nucleotides are TGTGCCAGCAGCGTATCAGGGGAGGGGAACACTGAAGCTTTCTTT. The chain has TRBV9 and TRBJ1-1, with a tentative D call TRBD1 (6 bases). The germline CDR1 and CDR2 sequences are SGDLS and YYNGEE. The CDR3 has 15 amino acids. The germline V and J ends were trimmed by 1 base and 1 base, with 11 bases remaining between them.

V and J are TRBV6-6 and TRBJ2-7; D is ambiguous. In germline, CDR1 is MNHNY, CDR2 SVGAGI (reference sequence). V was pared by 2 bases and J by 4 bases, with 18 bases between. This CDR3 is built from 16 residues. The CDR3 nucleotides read TGTGCCAGCAGTTACCAATTCCATAGGTCAGAATACGAGCAGTACTTC. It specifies CASSYQFHRSEYEQYF.

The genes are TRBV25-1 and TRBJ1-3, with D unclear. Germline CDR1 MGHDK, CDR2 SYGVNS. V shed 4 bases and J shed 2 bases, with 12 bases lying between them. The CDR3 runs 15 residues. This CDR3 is CASSGFGSTGNTIYF. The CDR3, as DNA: TGTGCCAGCAGTGGCTTCGGCAGCACTGGAAACACCATATATTTT.

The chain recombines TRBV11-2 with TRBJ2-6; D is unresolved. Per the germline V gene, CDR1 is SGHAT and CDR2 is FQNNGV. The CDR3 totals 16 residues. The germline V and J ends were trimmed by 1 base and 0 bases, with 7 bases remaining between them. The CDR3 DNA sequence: TGTGCCAGCAGCTTAGCAGGTTACTCTGGGGCCAACGTCCTGACTTTC. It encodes CASSLAGYSGANVLTF.

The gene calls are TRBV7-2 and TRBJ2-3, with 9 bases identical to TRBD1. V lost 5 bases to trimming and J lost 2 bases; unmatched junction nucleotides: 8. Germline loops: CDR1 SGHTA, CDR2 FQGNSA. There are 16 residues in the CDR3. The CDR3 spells CASSPLGTGTTDTQYF. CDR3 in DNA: TGTGCCAGCAGCCCACTCGGGACAGGGACCACAGATACGCAGTATTTT.

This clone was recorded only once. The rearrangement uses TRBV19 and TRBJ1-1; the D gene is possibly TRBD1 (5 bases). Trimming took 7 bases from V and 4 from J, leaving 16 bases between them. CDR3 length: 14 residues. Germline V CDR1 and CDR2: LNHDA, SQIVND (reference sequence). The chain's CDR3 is CASNEQSGATEAFF. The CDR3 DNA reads TGTGCCAGTAACGAGCAATCTGGGGCCACTGAAGCTTTCTTT.

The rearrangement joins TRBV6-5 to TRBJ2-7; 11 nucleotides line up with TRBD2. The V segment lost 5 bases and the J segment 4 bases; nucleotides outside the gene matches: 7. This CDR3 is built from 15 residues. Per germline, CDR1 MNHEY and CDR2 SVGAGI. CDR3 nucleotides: TGTGCCAGCAGTGCTGGGACTAGCGGCACTTACGAGCAGTACTTC. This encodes CASSAGTSGTYEQYF.

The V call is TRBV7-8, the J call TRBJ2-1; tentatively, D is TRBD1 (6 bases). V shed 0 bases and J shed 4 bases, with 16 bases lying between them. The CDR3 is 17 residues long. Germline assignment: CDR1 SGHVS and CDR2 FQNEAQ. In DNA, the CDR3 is TGTGCCAGCAGCTTAGCGCTGGGGACAAGGGAGTACAATGAGCAGTTCTTC. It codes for CASSLALGTREYNEQFF.

Here the CDR3 DNA reads TGTGCCAGCTCACGCCGGGGCTCGGGCGATTACTCTGGAAACACCATATATTTT. Its translation is CASSRRGSGDYSGNTIYF. This sequence joins TRBV18 and TRBJ1-3, with D possibly TRBD1 on 5 matching bases. Germline CDR1 and CDR2: KGHSH and LQKENI. This CDR3 spans 18 amino acids. V was cut by 4 bases and J by 0 bases, with 19 bases left in between.

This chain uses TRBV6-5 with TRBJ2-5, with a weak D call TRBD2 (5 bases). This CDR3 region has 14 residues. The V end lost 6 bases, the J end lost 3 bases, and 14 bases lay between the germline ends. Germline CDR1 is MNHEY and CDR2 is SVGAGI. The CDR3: CASSTRVPKETQYF. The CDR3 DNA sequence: TGTGCCAGCAGCACTAGGGTCCCGAAAGAGACCCAGTACTTC.

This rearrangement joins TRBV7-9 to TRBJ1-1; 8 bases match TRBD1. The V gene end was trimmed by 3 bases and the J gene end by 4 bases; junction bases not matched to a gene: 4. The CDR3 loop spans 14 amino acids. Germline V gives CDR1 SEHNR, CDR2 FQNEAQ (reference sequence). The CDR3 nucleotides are TGTGCCAGCAGCTTTGGACAGGGTATCACTGAAGCTTTCTTT. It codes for CASSFGQGITEAFF.

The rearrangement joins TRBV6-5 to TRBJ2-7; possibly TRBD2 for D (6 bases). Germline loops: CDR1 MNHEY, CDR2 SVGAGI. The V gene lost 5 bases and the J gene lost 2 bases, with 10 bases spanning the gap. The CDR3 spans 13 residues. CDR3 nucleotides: TGTGCCAGCAGTACGCTAGCGACCTACGAGCAGTACTTC. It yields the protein CASSTLATYEQYF.

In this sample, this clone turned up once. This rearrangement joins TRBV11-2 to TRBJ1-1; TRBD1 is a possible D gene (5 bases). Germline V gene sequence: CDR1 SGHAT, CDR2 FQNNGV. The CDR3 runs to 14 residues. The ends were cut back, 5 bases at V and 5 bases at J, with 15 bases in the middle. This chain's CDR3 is CASSHGDSGTEAFF. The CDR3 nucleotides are TGTGCCAGCAGCCATGGGGACTCCGGGACTGAAGCTTTCTTT. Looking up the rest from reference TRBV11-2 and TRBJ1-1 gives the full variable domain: EAGVAQSPRYKIIEKRQSVAFWCNPISGHATLYWYQQILGQGPKLLIQFQNNGVVDDSQLPKDRFSAERLKGVDSTLKIQPAKLEDSAVYLCASSHGDSGTEAFFGQGTRLTVV.

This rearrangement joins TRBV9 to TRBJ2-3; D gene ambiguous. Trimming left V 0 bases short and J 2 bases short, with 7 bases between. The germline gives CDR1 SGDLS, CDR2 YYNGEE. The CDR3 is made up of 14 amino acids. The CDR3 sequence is CASSVGRVTDTQYF. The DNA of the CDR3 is TGTGCCAGCAGCGTAGGTAGAGTCACAGATACGCAGTATTTT.

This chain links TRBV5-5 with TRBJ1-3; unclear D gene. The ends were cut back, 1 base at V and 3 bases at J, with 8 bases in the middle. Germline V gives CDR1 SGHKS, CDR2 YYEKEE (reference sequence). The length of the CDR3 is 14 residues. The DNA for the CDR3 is TGTGCCAGCAGCTTGTGGTGGAATGGAAACACCATATATTTT. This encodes CASSLWWNGNTIYF.

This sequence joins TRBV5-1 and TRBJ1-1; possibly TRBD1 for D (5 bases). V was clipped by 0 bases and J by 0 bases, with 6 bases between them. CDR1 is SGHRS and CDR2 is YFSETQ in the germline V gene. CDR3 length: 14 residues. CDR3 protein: CASSLGGVNTEAFF. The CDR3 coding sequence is TGCGCCAGCAGCTTGGGAGGGGTGAACACTGAAGCTTTCTTT.

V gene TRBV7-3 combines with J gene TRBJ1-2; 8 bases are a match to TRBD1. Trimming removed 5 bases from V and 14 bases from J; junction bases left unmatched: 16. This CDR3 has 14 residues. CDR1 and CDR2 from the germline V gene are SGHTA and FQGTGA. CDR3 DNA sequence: TGTGCCAGCAGCCCGGGACAGGAGTTTATGGCTACAACCTTC. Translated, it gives CASSPGQEFMATTF.

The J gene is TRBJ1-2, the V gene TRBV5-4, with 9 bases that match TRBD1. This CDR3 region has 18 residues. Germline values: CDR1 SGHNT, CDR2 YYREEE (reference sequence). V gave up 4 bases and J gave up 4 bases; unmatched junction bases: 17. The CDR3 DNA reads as TGTGCCAGCAGCACTCCACCGGGACAGGGTCCTCACCCCTATGGCTACACCTTC. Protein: CASSTPPGQGPHPYGYTF.

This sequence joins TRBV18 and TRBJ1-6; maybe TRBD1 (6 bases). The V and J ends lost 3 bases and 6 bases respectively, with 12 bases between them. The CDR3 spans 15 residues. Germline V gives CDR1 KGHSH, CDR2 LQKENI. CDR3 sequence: CASSPSTGLNSPLHF. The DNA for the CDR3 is TGTGCCAGCTCACCCTCGACAGGTCTTAATTCACCCCTCCACTTT.